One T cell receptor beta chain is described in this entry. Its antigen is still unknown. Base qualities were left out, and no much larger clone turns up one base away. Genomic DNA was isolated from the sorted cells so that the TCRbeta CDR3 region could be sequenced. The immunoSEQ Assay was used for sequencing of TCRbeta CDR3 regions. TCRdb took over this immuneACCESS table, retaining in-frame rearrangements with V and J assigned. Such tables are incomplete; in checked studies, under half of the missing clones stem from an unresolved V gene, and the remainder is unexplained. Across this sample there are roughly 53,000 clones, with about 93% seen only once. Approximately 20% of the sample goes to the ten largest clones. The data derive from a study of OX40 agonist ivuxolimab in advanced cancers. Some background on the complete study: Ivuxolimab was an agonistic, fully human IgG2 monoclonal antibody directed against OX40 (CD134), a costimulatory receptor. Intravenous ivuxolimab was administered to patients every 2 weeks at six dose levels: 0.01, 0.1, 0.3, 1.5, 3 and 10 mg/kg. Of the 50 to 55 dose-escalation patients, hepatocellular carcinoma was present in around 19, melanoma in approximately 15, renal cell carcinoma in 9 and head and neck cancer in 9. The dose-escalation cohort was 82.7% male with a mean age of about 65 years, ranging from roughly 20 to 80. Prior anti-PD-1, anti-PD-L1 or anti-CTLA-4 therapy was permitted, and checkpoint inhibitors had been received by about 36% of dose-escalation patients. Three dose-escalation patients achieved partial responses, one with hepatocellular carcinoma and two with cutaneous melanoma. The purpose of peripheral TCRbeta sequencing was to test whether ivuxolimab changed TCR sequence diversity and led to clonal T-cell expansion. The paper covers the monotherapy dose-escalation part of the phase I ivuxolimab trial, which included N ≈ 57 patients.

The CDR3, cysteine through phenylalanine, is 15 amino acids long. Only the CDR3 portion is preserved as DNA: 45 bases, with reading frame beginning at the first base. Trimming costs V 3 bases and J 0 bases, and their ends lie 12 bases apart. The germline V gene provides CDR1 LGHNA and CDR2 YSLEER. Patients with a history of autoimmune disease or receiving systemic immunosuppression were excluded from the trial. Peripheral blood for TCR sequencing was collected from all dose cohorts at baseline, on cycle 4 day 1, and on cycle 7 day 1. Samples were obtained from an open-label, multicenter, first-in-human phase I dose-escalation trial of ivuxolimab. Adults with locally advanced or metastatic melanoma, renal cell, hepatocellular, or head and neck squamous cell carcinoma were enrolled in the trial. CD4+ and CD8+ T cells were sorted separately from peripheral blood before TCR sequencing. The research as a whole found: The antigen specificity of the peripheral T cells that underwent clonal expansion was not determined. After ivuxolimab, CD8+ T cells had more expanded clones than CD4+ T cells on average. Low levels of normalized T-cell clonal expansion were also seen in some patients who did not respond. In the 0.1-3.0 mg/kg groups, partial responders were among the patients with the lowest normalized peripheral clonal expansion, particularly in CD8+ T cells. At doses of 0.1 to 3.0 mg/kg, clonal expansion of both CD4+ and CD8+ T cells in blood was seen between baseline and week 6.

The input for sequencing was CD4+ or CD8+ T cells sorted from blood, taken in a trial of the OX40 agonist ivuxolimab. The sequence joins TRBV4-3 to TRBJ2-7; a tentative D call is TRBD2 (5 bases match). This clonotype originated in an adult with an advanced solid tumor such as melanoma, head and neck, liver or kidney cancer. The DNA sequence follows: TGCGCCAGCAGCCACCTACTAGAGAGCTCCTACGAGCAGTACTTC. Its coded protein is CASSHLLESSYEQYF.